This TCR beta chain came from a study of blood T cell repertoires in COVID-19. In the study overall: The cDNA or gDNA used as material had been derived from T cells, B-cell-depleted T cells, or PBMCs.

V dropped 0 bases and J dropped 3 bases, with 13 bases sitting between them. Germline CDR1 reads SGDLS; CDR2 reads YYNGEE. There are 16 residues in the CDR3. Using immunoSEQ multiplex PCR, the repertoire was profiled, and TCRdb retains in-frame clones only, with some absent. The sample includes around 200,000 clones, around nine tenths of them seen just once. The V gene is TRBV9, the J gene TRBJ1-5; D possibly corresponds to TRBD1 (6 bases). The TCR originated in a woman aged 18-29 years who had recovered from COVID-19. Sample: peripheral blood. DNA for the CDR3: TGTGCCAGCAGCGTAGGTTCCGGACAGATCAATCAGCCCCAGCATTTT. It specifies CASSVGSGQINQPQHF.